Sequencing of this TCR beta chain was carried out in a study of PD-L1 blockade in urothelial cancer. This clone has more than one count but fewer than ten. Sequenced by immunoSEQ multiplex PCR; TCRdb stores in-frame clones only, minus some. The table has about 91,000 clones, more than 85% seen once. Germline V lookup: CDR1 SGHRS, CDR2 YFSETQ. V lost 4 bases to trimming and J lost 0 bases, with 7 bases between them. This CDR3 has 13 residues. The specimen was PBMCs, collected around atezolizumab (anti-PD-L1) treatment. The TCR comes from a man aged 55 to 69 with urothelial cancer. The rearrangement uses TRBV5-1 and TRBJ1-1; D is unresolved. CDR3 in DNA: TGCGCCAGCAGCACCGGTATGAACACTGAAGCTTTCTTT. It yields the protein CASSTGMNTEAFF.